The source of this T cell receptor beta chain is a study of identical twins (dated by TCRdb to the mid-2010s). Regarding the research as a whole: To test whether fetal clonotypes persist, this study deep-sequenced TCR alpha and beta repertoires from monozygotic twins, from unrelated adults of various ages, and from cord blood. Replicate twin experiments were performed at different times using different library preparation protocols to rule out contamination.

Via the germline V gene, CDR1 is MNHNS and CDR2 SASEGT. The junction carries 13 bases between V and J, which are trimmed by 5 bases and 8 bases respectively. The CDR3 has 14 amino acids, counting the end cysteine and phenylalanine. This entry keeps only the CDR3 DNA: 42 bases, framed from base 1. Every donor was a healthy Caucasian. Three pairs of female monozygotic twins, all aged about 18 to 30 years, were included in the twin cohort. RNA for TCR libraries was isolated from peripheral blood mononuclear cells. To prepare the library, 5' RACE was applied. The sequencer was an Illumina HiSeq 2000. A universal primer binding site was added through template switching, and the final cDNA carried a unique molecular identifier so that TCR cDNA molecules could be counted accurately. Specific primers in the conserved constant-segment region were used to synthesize first-strand cDNA for the TCR alpha and beta chains. Each cDNA library was double barcoded, with a SMART-Mk sample barcode plus Illumina barcodes, to control for contamination. TruSeq adapter sequences along with Illumina sample barcodes were introduced in two successive PCR steps. The TCR alpha and beta cDNA libraries were sequenced on the Illumina HiSeq platform using custom primers. Per the original workflow: Raw reads were processed with MiGEC to extract unique molecular identifiers, and MiXCR was used to determine CDR3 positions. For each individual, recombination models were inferred using an EM algorithm with the repgenHMM and IGoR tools. Shared clonotype analysis was performed with the tcR package in R, normalizing sharing by the product of cloneset sizes. To study raw recombination without the effects of thymic and clonal selection, out-of-frame nonproductive sequences were analyzed. Through fastp at Q25 and MiXCR, TCRdb rebuilt clones from the public reads, retaining in-frame beta chains. Every CDR3 protein is listed once, alongside the most common genes and DNA of its rows. The V and J calls here are based on TCRdb, not the publication. The sample table lists more than 600,000 distinct CDR3 sequences, 18% of them with a count of one. The top ten constitute about 12% of the sample.

In this sample, this clonotype turned up a few times. Its recognized antigen is unknown. No quality values exist for individual bases; no much larger clone is one base distant. The investigation overall reported the following: Fewer insertions were carried by abundant cord blood beta clonotypes, a similar but weaker trend appeared in young adult naive repertoires, and no such trend appeared in memory repertoires. A weaker excess of twin sharing was found in beta out-of-frame sequences because the signal-to-noise ratio was lowered by fewer shared sequences. Conclusions relied on cross-sectional statistical analysis, since the same donors could not be followed over many years. Compared with coincidental sharing between unrelated individuals, out-of-frame TCR alpha sequences shared between twins had an excess of sequences with low generation probability. Zero-insertion analyses could be partly confounded by invariant T cells such as MAIT and iNKT, though diverse VJ usage argued against such confounding for most clonotypes. In monozygotic twins, out-of-frame TCR alpha sharing was systematically underestimated by recombination models, although the models agreed with sharing between unrelated individuals.

These data are also associated with another study on T cells expressing NK-cell markers. From that second study: Three sorted T-cell subsets (CD3+CD56+NKG2C+, CD3+CD56+NKG2C- and CD3+CD56-NKG2C+) from 7 to 9 donors had their TCR beta-chain repertoires profiled. Of the eight sequenced donors, seven were found to be HCMV-seropositive and one was found to be HCMV-seronegative. In several experiments an anti-gammadeltaTCR antibody was added to restrict sorting to alphabetaTCR-expressing T cells. In five to seven donors, the dominant CD3+CD56+NKG2C+ clonotypes were among the top 10 CD8+ clonotypes and accounted for 1.0-7.0% of CD8+ T cells. Those dominant clonotypes were again the most abundant among CD3+CD56-NKG2C+ cells in several donors, at about 25-60.1%. Whether the expanded NKG2C-expressing T cell clones were specific for HCMV antigens remained unclear. The eight sequenced donors were randomly selected healthy volunteers, three men and five women. HCMV serostatus was determined by detecting HCMV-specific IgG in serum with a commercial ELISA kit. Bulk peripheral blood T-cell repertoires were additionally sequenced from unsorted PBMC for over five donors. MIGEC was used to demultiplex reads and group reads by UMI, and MiTCR was used to assemble and quantify clonotypes. To exclude erroneous sequences, only TCR cDNA sequences supported by at least two reads were retained. Downstream repertoire analysis used the tcR package, and clonotypes were matched across fractions by CDR3 nucleotide sequence plus V segment. VDJmatch was used to annotate antigen specificity against VDJdb, with one amino acid substitution allowed in CDR3.

The chain is encoded by TRBV6-1 joined to TRBJ1-6; the D gene cannot be resolved reliably. The sequence derives from a woman under 30 in good health. Sequenced material: PBMCs. The nucleotide sequence reads TGTGCCAGCAGTACACTAGCCTCCGATTCACCCCTCCACTTT. Translated, this is CASSTLASDSPLHF.